The following is a TCR beta chain sequence with its context. The CDR3 runs 15 residues. V was pared by 4 bases and J by 2 bases, with 13 bases between. Germline CDR1 is SGHRS and CDR2 is YFSETQ. The repertoire was sequenced with immunoSEQ multiplex PCR; TCRdb's copy has only in-frame clones and lacks some. The data show about 51,000 clones, 86% seen once. The record originates from a study of blood T cell repertoires in COVID-19. Study at large: The United States, Italy and Spain were the sources of the acute and convalescent COVID-19 samples.

The material sequenced was peripheral blood. This TCR derives from a man at least 80 years old with active COVID-19. The chain employs TRBV5-1 and TRBJ2-1; no reliable D call. The CDR3 nucleotides are TGCGCCAGCAGCCCCGGCGGCGGCGCCTACAATGAGCAGTTCTTC. This sequence encodes CASSPGGGAYNEQFF.